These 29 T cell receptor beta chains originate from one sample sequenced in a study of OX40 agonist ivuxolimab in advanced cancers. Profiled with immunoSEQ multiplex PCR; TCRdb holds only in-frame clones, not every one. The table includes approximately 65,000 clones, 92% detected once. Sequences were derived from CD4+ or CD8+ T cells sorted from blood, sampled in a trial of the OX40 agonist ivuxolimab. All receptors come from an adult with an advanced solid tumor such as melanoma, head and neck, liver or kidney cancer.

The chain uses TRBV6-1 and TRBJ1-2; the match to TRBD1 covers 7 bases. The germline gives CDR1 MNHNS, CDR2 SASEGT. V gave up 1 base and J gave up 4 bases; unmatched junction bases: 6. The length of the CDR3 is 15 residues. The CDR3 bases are TGTGCCAGCAGTGAAGGTCAGGGGGGGGTCTATGGCTACACCTTC. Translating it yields CASSEGQGGVYGYTF.

The CDR3 loop reads CASSRDRGYEQYF. In DNA, the CDR3 is TGTGCCAGTAGTAGGGACAGGGGCTACGAGCAGTACTTC. The J gene is TRBJ2-7, the V gene TRBV19; 10 nucleotides line up with TRBD1. This CDR3 has 13 amino acids. V lost 4 bases and J lost 3; bases outside the gene matches: 0. Germline loops: CDR1 LNHDA, CDR2 SQIVND (reference sequence).

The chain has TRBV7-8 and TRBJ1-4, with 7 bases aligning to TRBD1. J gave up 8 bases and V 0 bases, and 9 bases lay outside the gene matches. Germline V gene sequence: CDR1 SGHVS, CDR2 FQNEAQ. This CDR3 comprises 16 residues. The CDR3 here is CASSLAQGLQGEKLFF. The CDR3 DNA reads TGTGCCAGCAGCTTAGCGCAAGGTTTACAGGGGGAAAAACTGTTTTTT.

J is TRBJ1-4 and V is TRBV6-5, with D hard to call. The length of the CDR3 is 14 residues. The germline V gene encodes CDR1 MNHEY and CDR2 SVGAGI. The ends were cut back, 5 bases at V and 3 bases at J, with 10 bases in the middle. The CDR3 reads CASSTGRSNEKLFF. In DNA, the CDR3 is TGTGCCAGCAGTACTGGGCGGTCTAATGAAAAACTGTTTTTT.

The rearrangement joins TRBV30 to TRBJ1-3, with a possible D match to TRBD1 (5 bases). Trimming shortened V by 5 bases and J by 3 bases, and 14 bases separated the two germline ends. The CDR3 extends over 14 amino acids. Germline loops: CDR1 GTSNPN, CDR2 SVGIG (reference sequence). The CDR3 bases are TGTGCCTGGCGAAGGAGGGGTTATGGAAACACCATATATTTT. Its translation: CAWRRRGYGNTIYF.

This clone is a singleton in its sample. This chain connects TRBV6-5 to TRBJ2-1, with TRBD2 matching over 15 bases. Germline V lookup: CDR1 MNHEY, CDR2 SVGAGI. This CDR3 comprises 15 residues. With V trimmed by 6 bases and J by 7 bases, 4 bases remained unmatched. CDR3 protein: CASSAGTSGRNEQFF. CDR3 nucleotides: TGTGCCAGCAGCGCCGGGACTAGCGGGAGGAATGAGCAGTTCTTC.

DNA of the CDR3: TGTGCCAGTAGCAGGACCTCTCCTGGAAACACCATATATTTT. Its protein product is CASSRTSPGNTIYF. The chain has TRBV19 and TRBJ1-3; D not resolved. This CDR3 has 14 residues. Germline CDR1 and CDR2: LNHDA and SQIVND (reference sequence). The V and J ends lost 6 bases and 2 bases respectively, with 11 bases between them.

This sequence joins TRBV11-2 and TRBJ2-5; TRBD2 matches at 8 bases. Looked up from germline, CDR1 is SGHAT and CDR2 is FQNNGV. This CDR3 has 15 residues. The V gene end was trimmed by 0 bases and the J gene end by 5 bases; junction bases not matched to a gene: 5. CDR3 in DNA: TGTGCCAGCAGCTTAGATCTGGGCGGGAGGGAGACCCAGTACTTC. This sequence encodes CASSLDLGGRETQYF.

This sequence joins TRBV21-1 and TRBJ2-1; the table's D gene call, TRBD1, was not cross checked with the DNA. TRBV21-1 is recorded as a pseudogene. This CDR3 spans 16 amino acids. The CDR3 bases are TGTGCCAGCAGCACTCGACAGGGCCAGCCCGGGAATGAGCAGTTCTTC. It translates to CASSTRQGQPGNEQFF.

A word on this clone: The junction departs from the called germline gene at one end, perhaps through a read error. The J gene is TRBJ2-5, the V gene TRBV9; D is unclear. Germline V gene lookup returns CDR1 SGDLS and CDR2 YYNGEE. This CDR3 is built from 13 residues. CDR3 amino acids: CASSVGRQEAQYF. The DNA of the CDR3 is TGTGCCAGCAGCGTAGGCAGGCAAGAGGCCCAGTACTTC. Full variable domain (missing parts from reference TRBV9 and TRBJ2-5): DSGVTQTPKHLITATGQRVTLRCSPRSGDLSVYWYQQSLDQGLQFLIQYYNGEERAKGNILERFSAQQFPDLHSELNLSSLELGDSALYFCASSVGRQEAQYFGPGTRLLVL.

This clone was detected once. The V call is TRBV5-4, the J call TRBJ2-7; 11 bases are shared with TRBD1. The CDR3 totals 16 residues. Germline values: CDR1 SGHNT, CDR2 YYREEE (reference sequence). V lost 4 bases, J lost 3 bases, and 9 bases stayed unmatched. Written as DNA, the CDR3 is TGTGCCAGCAGCGTCACGGGACAGGGGGGATTCTACGAGCAGTACTTC. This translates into CASSVTGQGGFYEQYF.

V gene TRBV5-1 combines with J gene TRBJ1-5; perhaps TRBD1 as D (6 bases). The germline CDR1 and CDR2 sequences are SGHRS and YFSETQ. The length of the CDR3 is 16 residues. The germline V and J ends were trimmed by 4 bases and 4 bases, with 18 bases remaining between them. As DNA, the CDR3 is TGCGCCAGCAGCCCAGGAGGGCAGGGGCTGAATCAGCCCCAGCATTTT. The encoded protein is CASSPGGQGLNQPQHF.

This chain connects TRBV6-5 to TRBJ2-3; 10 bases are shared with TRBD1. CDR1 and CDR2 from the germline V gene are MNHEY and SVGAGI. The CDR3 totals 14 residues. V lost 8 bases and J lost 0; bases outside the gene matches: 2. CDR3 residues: CASGTGVSTDTQYF. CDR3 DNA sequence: TGTGCCAGCGGGACAGGGGTTAGCACAGATACGCAGTATTTT.

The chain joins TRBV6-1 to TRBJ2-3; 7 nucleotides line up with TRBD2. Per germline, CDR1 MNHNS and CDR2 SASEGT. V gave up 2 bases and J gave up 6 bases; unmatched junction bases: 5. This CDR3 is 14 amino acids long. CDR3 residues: CASSELSSGDTQYF. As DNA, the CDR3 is TGTGCCAGCAGTGAACTCTCTAGCGGCGATACGCAGTATTTT.

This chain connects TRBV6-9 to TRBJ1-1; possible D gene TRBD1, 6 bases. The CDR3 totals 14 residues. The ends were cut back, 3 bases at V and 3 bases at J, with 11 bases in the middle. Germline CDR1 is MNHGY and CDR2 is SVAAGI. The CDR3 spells CASSYSQGDTEAFF. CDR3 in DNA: TGTGCCAGCAGTTACTCACAGGGTGACACTGAAGCTTTCTTT.

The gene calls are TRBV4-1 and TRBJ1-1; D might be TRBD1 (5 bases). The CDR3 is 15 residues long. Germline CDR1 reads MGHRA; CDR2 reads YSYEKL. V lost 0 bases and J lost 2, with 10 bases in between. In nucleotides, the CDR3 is TGCGCCAGCAGCCAAGAAGTCAGGGTAAACACTGAAGCTTTCTTT. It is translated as CASSQEVRVNTEAFF.

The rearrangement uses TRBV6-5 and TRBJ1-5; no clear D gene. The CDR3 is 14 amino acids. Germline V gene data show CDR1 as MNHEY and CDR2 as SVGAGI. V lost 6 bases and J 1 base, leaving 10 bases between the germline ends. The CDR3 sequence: CASSPARSNQPQHF. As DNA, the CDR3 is TGTGCCAGCAGCCCCGCTAGGAGCAATCAGCCCCAGCATTTT.

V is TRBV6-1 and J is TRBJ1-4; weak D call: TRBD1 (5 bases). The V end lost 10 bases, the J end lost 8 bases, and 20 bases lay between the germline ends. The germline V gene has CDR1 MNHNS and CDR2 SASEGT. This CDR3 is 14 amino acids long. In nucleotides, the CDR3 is TGTGCCACTACGGGTGGAGGGGCGGAGGAAAAACTGTTTTTT. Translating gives CATTGGGAEEKLFF.

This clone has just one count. CDR3 sequence: CASGKGTRAVQYQETQYF. As DNA, the CDR3 is TGTGCTAGTGGCAAGGGGACCCGGGCCGTCCAGTACCAAGAGACCCAGTACTTC. This chain connects TRBV12-5 to TRBJ2-5; D might be TRBD1 or TRBD2, each matching 5 bases. This CDR3 is 18 amino acids long. V lost 6 bases and J lost 0, with 23 bases in between. Per germline, CDR1 LGHNT and CDR2 FRNRAP.

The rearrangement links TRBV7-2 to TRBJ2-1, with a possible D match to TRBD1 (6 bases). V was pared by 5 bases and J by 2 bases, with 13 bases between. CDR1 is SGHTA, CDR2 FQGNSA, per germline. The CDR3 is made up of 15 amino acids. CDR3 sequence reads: CASSPGRGAYNEQFF. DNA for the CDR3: TGTGCCAGCAGCCCGGGCAGGGGCGCCTACAATGAGCAGTTCTTC.

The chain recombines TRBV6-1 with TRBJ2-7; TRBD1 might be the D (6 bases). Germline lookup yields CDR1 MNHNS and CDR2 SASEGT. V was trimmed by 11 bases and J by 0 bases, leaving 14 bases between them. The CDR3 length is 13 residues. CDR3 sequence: CAGSGQISYEQYF. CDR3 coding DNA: TGTGCCGGCTCTGGACAGATCTCCTACGAGCAGTACTTC.

DNA of the CDR3: TGTGCCAGCAGCTCGGGGGGAGCGGGAGGGCGGAACATTCAGTACTTC. It encodes CASSSGGAGGRNIQYF. The chain joins TRBV11-2 to TRBJ2-4; TRBD2 matches 10 bases. V gave up 4 bases and J gave up 7 bases; unmatched junction bases: 10. CDR1 and CDR2 from the germline V gene are SGHAT and FQNNGV. This CDR3 is built from 16 residues.

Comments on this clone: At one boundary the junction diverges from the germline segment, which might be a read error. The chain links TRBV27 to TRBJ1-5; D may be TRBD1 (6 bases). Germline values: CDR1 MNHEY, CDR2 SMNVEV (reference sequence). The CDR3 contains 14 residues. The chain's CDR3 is CARSLYRVDQPQHF. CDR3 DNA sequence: TGTGCCCGCAGTTTATACAGGGTTGATCAGCCCCAGCATTTT.

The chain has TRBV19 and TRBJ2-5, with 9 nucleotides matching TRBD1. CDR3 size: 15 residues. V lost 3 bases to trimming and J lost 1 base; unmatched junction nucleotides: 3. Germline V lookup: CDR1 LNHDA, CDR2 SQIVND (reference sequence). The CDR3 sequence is CASSIGGQGQETQYF. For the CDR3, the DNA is TGTGCCAGTAGTATCGGGGGACAGGGCCAAGAGACCCAGTACTTC.

Written as DNA, the CDR3 is TGCAGCGCCGGGGGGCCGAACACTGAAGCTTTCTTT. This codes for CSAGGPNTEAFF. The chain is built from TRBV29-1 and TRBJ1-1; a weak D match, TRBD1 (6 bases). This CDR3 has 12 amino acids. Trimming removed 7 bases from V and 1 base from J, with 10 bases in between. The germline V gene has CDR1 SQVTM and CDR2 ANQGSEA.

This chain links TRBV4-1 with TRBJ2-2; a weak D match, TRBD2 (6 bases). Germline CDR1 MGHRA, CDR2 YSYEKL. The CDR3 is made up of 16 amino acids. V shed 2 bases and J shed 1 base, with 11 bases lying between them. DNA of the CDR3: TGCGCCAGCAGCCAATTTTACGGGGGGAACACCGGGGAGCTGTTTTTT. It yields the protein CASSQFYGGNTGELFF.

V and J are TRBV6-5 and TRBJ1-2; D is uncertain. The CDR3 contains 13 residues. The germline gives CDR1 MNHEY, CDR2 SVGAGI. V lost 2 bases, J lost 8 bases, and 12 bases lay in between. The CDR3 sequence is CASSYRVQEGYTF. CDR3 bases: TGTGCCAGCAGTTACAGGGTCCAAGAGGGCTACACCTTC.

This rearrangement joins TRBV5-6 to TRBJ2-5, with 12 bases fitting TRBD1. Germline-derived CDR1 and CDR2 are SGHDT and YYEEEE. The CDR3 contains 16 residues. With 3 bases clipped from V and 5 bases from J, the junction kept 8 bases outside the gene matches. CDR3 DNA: TGTGCCAGCAGCTGGACCGGGACAGGGGGCCGGGAGACCCAGTACTTC. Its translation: CASSWTGTGGRETQYF.

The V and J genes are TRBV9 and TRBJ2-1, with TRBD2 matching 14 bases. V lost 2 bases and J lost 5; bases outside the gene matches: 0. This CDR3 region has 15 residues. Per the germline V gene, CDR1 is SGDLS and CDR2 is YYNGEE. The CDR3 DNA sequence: TGTGCCAGCAGCGTGGGACTAGCGGGAGACAATGAGCAGTTCTTC. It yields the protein CASSVGLAGDNEQFF.